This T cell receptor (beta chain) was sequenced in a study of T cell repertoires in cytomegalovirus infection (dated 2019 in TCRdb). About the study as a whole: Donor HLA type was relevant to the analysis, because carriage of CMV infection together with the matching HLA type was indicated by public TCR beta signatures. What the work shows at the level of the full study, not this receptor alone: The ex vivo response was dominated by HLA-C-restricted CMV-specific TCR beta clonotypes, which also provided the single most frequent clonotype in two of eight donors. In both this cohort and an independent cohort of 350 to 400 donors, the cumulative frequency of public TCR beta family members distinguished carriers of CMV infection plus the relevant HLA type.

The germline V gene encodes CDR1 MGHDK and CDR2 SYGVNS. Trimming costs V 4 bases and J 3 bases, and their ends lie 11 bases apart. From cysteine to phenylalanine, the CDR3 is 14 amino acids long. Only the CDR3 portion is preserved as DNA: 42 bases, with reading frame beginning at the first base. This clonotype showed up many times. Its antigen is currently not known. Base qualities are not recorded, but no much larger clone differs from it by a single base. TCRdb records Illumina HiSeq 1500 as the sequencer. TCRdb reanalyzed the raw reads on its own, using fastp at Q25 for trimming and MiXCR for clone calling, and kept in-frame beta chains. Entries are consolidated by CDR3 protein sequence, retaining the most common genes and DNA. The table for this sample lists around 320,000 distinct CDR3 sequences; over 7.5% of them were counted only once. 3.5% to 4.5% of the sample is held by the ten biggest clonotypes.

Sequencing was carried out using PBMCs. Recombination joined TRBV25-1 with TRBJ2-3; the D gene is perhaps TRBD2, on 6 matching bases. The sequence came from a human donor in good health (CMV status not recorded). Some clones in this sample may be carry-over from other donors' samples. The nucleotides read TGTGCCAGCAGTGTCGGGGCGGGGACAGATACGCAGTATTTT. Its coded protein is CASSVGAGTDTQYF.